This T cell receptor (beta chain) emerged from a study of blood T cell repertoires in COVID-19. Assay used: immunoSEQ multiplex PCR; TCRdb lists only in-frame clones, some missing. The top ten clones hold 2.5% to 3.5% of a sample with 20,000 to 25,000 clones, about four fifths of them seen once. This CDR3 region has 14 residues. The germline gives CDR1 MNHEY, CDR2 SVGEGT. V was clipped by 2 bases and J by 7 bases, with 11 bases between them. This TCR was recovered from a man between 40 and 49 years old with acute or convalescent COVID-19. The sequencing input was peripheral blood. The chain uses TRBV6-2 or TRBV6-3 and TRBJ2-2; D remains ambiguous. The CDR3 coding sequence is TGTGCCAGCAGTTACCATAGACAAGACGGGGAGCTGTTTTTT. Its translation is CASSYHRQDGELFF.